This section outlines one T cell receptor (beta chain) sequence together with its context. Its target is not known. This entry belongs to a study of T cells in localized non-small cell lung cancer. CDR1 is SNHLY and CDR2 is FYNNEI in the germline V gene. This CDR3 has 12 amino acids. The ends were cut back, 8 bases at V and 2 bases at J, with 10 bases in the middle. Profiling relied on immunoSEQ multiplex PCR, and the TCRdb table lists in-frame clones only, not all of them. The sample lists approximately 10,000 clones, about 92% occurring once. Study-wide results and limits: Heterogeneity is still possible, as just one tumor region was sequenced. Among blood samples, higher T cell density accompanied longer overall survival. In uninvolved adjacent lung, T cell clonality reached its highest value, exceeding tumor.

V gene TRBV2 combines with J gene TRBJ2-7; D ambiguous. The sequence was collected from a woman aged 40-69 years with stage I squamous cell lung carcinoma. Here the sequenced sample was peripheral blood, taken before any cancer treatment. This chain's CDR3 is CASSPWPYEQYF. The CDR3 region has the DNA TGTGCCAGCTCCCCCTGGCCCTACGAGCAGTACTTC.